Listed below are T cell receptor beta chains from one sample, sequenced in a study of preoperative IRX-2 immunotherapy in early breast cancer. Assay used: immunoSEQ multiplex PCR; TCRdb lists only in-frame clones, some missing. The repertoire has about 38,000 clones, 82% of them found once; the top ten carry approximately 1.5%. The input for sequencing was lymph node tissue, taken after IRX-2 immunotherapy. These receptors came from a human donor with breast cancer. Both conserved end residues are part of each CDR3. D genes are given only for firm matches. Some rows mark clone size as missing; the rest say once, few, many or name a class of expanded clone.

J gene	D gene	clone size	V gene	CDR3 protein	CDR3 DNA
TRBJ1-5	.	.	TRBV19	CASSTGHPQPQHF	TGTGCCAGTAGTACGGGACACCCTCAGCCCCAGCATTTT
TRBJ2-5	TRBD1	.	TRBV11-3	CASSLWQGAGETQYF	TGTGCCAGCAGCCTCTGGCAGGGGGCAGGCGAGACCCAGTACTTC
TRBJ1-6	TRBD1	.	TRBV11-3	CASSPGRGLHNSPLHF	TGTGCCAGCAGCCCCGGGAGGGGGCTACATAATTCACCCCTCCACTTT
TRBJ1-2	.	.	TRBV11-3	CASSFTGQANYGYTF	TGTGCCAGCAGCTTTACAGGGCAAGCTAACTATGGCTACACCTTC
TRBJ1-3	.	.	TRBV28	CASSLSSGNTIYF	TGTGCCAGCAGTTTATCATCCGGAAACACCATATATTTT
TRBJ1-2	.	once	TRBV7-7	CASSLLSRNYGYTF	TGTGCCAGCAGCTTACTCTCACGTAACTATGGCTACACCTTC
TRBJ1-2	.	.	TRBV6-1	CASSEELNPLKGVGYTF	TGTGCCAGCAGTGAAGAACTAAACCCTCTTAAGGGGGTGGGCTACACCTTC
TRBJ2-5	.	few	TRBV11-3	CASSLGGPLETQYF	TGTGCCAGCAGCTTAGGAGGGCCGTTAGAGACCCAGTACTTC
TRBJ1-5	TRBD1	.	TRBV14	CASSPGTVGQPQHF	TGTGCCAGCAGCCCCGGGACAGTAGGTCAGCCCCAGCATTTT
TRBJ1-2	.	.	TRBV6-8	CASSYRQDGYTF	TGTGCCAGCAGTTACAGACAGGATGGCTACACCTTC
TRBJ1-5	.	few	TRBV28	CASSFSNQPQHF	TGTGCCAGCAGTTTTAGCAATCAGCCCCAGCATTTT
TRBJ2-7	.	.	TRBV18	CASSLTVNEQYF	TGTGCCAGCTCACTTACTGTCAACGAGCAGTACTTC
TRBJ1-5	.	.	TRBV6-8	CASMRDNQPQHF	TGTGCCAGCATGCGGGACAATCAGCCCCAGCATTTT
TRBJ2-7	.	.	TRBV11-3	CASSSGGQPGYEQYF	TGTGCCAGCAGCTCAGGTGGGCAGCCAGGCTACGAGCAGTACTTC
TRBJ1-2	.	.	TRBV11-3	CASSLDAGGAGYTF	TGTGCCAGCAGCTTGGACGCGGGTGGGGCTGGCTACACCTTC
TRBJ1-1	TRBD1	.	TRBV7-6	CASSLYGTGERFEAFF	TGTGCCAGCAGCTTATATGGGACAGGGGAGAGGTTTGAAGCTTTCTTT
TRBJ2-1	.	few	TRBV6-1	CASSEARAFNEQFF	TGTGCCAGCAGTGAAGCTCGGGCCTTCAATGAGCAGTTCTTC
TRBJ1-1	.	.	TRBV5-1	CASSSQGMNTEAFF	TGCGCCAGCAGCTCACAGGGCATGAACACTGAAGCTTTCTTT
TRBJ1-1	.	.	TRBV6-8	CASSPGQINTEAFF	TGTGCCAGCTCTCCCGGACAGATCAACACTGAAGCTTTCTTT
TRBJ2-2	.	few	TRBV11-3	CASSVAGGTGELFF	TGTGCCAGCAGCGTTGCGGGTGGCACCGGGGAGCTGTTTTTT
TRBJ1-1	.	once	TRBV6-8	CASRLSSLDTYPTEAFF	TGTGCCAGCAGACTATCTTCCCTGGACACTTATCCCACTGAAGCTTTCTTT
TRBJ1-1	.	.	TRBV7-6	CARSLAQAGNTEAFF	TGTGCCAGAAGCTTGGCCCAGGCAGGCAACACTGAAGCTTTCTTT
TRBJ2-3	TRBD1	.	TRBV5-1	CASSFGQGADTQYF	TGCGCCAGCAGCTTTGGACAGGGAGCAGATACGCAGTATTTT
TRBJ1-4	.	.	TRBV6-8	CASSYSAGPGEKLFF	TGTGCCAGCAGTTACTCCGCCGGCCCCGGGGAAAAACTGTTTTTT
TRBJ2-7	.	.	TRBV6-8	CASGDDRTYEQYF	TGTGCCAGTGGAGACGATCGAACCTACGAGCAGTACTTC
TRBJ2-7	TRBD2	.	TRBV19	CASSIKRGSTYEQYF	TGTGCCAGTAGTATAAAGCGGGGATCTACCTACGAGCAGTACTTC
TRBJ1-2	TRBD1	.	TRBV28	CASSPPGQGVDGYTF	TGTGCCAGCAGTCCCCCTGGACAGGGGGTCGATGGCTACACCTTC
TRBJ1-2	.	.	TRBV6-8	CASSYYPRNYGYTF	TGTGCCAGCAGTTACTATCCAAGAAACTATGGCTACACCTTC
TRBJ1-2	TRBD1	.	TRBV19	CASSWDRVDGYTF	TGTGCCAGTAGCTGGGACAGGGTGGATGGCTACACCTTC